This T cell receptor (beta chain) was retrieved from a study of post-analysis software for immune sequencing data. Study findings and constraints: There was significantly lower normalized Chao1 diversity in multiple sclerosis patients than in controls. In patients, about 5 TRBV segments were more frequent than in controls, with TRBV5-6, TRBV5-1 and TRBV20-1 among them.

The authors incorporated unique molecular identifiers into the TCR beta cDNA libraries. With about 0.85 to 10 million T cells as the source, some 510,000 cDNA molecules resulted. TCRdb called the PCR reads again in MiXCR, with one record for every CDR3 protein. This table has under 200,000 distinct CDR3 sequences, approximately 29% appearing once. This clonotype was observed a handful of times. Antigen specificity is unknown. Germline CDR1 ENHRY, CDR2 SYGVKD. V was cut by 6 bases and J by 4 bases, with 10 bases left in between. The CDR3 extends over 13 amino acids. The sequenced sample consisted of blood. This clonotype originated in a girl aged 2-17 years with multiple sclerosis. This chain uses TRBV10-3 with TRBJ2-1; D possibly matches TRBD1 or TRBD2 (5 bases each). The CDR3 sequence: CAIRGDPYNEQFF. The CDR3 region has the DNA TGTGCCATCAGGGGGGACCCATACAATGAGCAGTTCTTC.